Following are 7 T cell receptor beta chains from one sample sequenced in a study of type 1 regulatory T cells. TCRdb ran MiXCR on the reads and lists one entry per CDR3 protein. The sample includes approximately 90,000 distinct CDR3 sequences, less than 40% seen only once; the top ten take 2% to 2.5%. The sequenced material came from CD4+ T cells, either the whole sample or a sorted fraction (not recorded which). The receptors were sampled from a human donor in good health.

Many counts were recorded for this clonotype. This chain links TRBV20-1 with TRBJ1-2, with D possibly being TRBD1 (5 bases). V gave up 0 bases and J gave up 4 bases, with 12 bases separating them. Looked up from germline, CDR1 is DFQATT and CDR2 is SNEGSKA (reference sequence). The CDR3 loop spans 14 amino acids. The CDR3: CSARDPRAGYGYTF. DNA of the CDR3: TGCAGTGCTAGAGATCCCAGGGCGGGCTATGGCTACACCTTC.

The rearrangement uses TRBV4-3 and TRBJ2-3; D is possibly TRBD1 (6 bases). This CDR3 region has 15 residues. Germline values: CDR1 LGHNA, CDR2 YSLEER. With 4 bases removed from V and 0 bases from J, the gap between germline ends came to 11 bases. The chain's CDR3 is CASSLAGASTDTQYF. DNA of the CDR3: TGCGCCAGCAGCCTAGCAGGGGCTAGCACAGATACGCAGTATTTT.

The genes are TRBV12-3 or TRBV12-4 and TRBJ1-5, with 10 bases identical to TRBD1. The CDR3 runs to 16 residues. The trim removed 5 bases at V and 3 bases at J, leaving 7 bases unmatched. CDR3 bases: TGTGCCAGCAGTGCCCAGACAGGGGGCTTCAATCAGCCCCAGCATTTT. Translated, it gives CASSAQTGGFNQPQHF.

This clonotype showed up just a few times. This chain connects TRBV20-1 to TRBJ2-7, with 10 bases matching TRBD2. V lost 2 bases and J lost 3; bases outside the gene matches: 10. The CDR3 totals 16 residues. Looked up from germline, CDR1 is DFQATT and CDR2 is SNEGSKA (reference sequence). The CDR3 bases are TGCAGTGCTAGAACCAGCGGGAGGGCCGGGGTCTACGAGCAGTACTTC. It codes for CSARTSGRAGVYEQYF.

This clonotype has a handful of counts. The CDR3 is CASSLAGADYNEQFF. The DNA for the CDR3 is TGCGCCAGCAGCTTGGCAGGGGCGGACTACAATGAGCAGTTCTTC. This sequence joins TRBV5-1 and TRBJ2-1, with D maybe TRBD1 (6 bases). V lost 0 bases and J lost 3, with 10 bases in between. This CDR3 is built from 15 residues. Germline-derived CDR1 and CDR2 are SGHRS and YFSETQ.

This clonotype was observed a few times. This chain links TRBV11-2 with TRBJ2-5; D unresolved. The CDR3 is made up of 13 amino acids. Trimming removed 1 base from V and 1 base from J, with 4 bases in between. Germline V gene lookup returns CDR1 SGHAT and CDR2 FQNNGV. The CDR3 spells CASSLVSQETQYF. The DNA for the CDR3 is TGTGCCAGCAGCTTAGTCAGCCAAGAGACCCAGTACTTC.

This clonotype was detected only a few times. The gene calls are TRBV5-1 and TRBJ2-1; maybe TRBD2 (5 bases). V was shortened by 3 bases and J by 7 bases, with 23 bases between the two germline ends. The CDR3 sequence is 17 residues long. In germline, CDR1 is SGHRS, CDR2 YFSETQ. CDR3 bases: TGCGCCAGCAGCTCATACACTAGGACTCCTTTCTCGAATGAGCAGTTCTTC. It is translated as CASSSYTRTPFSNEQFF.